This is a list of T cell receptor beta chains from one sample in a study of CD4 T cells in relation to SARS-CoV-2 and coronaviruses. For these TCRs, the target antigens are not known. Sequenced by immunoSEQ multiplex PCR; TCRdb stores in-frame clones only, minus some. The table has about 12,000 clones, over 65% seen once. Sequenced material: CD4+ T cells from PBMCs, cultured in vitro. Receptors originate from a human donor in good health. CDR3s include the opening cysteine and the closing phenylalanine or tryptophan. A D gene is named only where the DNA matches it firmly. Size tells how often a clone was seen (once, few, many) or the class of an expanded clone, and some rows leave it out.

D gene	clone size	V gene	J gene	CDR3 protein	CDR3 DNA
.	.	TRBV3-1/TRBV3-2	TRBJ2-1	CASSQAGTVYNEQFF	TGTGCCAGCAGCCAAGCGGGGACTGTCTACAATGAGCAGTTCTTC
.	.	TRBV24-1	TRBJ2-5	CATSDPGPNWETQYF	TGTGCCACCAGTGACCCGGGACCGAACTGGGAGACCCAGTACTTC
TRBD1	.	TRBV28	TRBJ1-5	CASSHGTDLNQPQHF	TGTGCCAGCAGTCACGGGACAGATCTCAATCAGCCCCAGCATTTT
.	.	TRBV4-2	TRBJ1-3	CASSHMRSSGNTIYF	TGTGCCAGCAGCCATATGAGGAGCTCTGGAAACACCATATATTTT
.	.	TRBV19	TRBJ2-7	CASSSLLGEQYF	TGTGCCAGTAGTTCGTTATTGGGCGAGCAGTACTTC
TRBD1	.	TRBV30	TRBJ1-5	CAWSTGQGRFQPQHF	TGTGCCTGGAGTACCGGACAGGGAAGATTTCAGCCCCAGCATTTT
TRBD2	.	TRBV2	TRBJ2-2	CASSLAGADTGELFF	TGTGCCAGCAGTCTAGCGGGAGCGGACACCGGGGAGCTGTTTTTT
.	once	TRBV15	TRBJ1-3	CATSRDRAGLGNTIYF	TGTGCCACCAGCAGAGATCGGGCGGGTCTTGGAAACACCATATATTTT
.	.	TRBV13	TRBJ2-3	CASSLGRGGTDTQYF	TGTGCCAGCAGCTTAGGCAGGGGGGGGACAGATACGCAGTATTTT
TRBD1	once	TRBV5-6	TRBJ2-3	CASRALGQGANTQYF	TGTGCCAGCAGAGCACTGGGCCAGGGGGCGAATACGCAGTATTTT
.	.	TRBV5-4	TRBJ2-5	CASSFAAGPEYF	TGTGCCAGCAGCTTCGCGGCGGGGCCCGAGTACTTC
.	.	TRBV5-4	TRBJ2-3	CASSLSTDTQYF	TGTGCCAGCAGCTTGTCGACGGATACGCAGTATTTT
.	.	TRBV21-1	TRBJ2-3	CASSNPTGGDTDTQYF	TGTGCCAGCAGCAATCCGACAGGGGGGGACACAGATACGCAGTATTTT
.	.	TRBV6-5	TRBJ1-1	CASSLRKGVNTEAFF	TGTGCCAGCAGCCTGAGGAAAGGAGTGAACACTGAAGCTTTCTTT
TRBD2	.	TRBV3-1/TRBV3-2	TRBJ2-1	CASSQAGTSGFNEQFF	TGTGCCAGCAGCCAAGCCGGGACTAGCGGGTTCAATGAGCAGTTCTTC
.	.	TRBV6-4	TRBJ2-7	CASSSAHGAYGEQYF	TGTGCCAGCAGTTCAGCACACGGAGCGTATGGTGAGCAGTACTTC
TRBD2	.	TRBV7-3	TRBJ2-2	CASSRLAANTGELFF	TGTGCCAGCAGCCGACTAGCGGCGAACACCGGGGAGCTGTTTTTT
.	.	TRBV9	TRBJ2-7	CASSPVGGFYEQYF	TGTGCCAGCAGTCCGGTCGGGGGTTTCTACGAGCAGTACTTC
.	few	TRBV20-1	TRBJ1-1	CSANDMNTEAFF	TGCAGTGCTAATGATATGAACACTGAAGCTTTCTTT
.	.	TRBV30	TRBJ2-7	CAWSPGRDYEQYF	TGTGCCTGGAGCCCGGGACGGGACTACGAGCAGTACTTC
.	once	TRBV7-3	TRBJ2-3	CASSLLSGDTQYF	TGTGCCAGCAGCTTATTGTCAGGAGATACGCAGTATTTT
.	.	TRBV20-1	TRBJ1-2	CSASVSNYGYTF	TGCAGTGCTAGTGTCAGTAACTATGGCTACACCTTC
TRBD1	.	TRBV2	TRBJ1-2	CASSEGTGGISYTF	TGTGCCAGCAGTGAAGGGACAGGGGGTATCAGCTACACCTTC
TRBD1	.	TRBV9	TRBJ1-6	CASRAGQGGSPLHF	TGTGCCAGCCGGGCCGGACAGGGAGGTTCACCCCTCCACTTT
.	.	TRBV6-5	TRBJ2-3	CASNAGDTQYF	TGTGCCAGCAATGCGGGAGATACGCAGTATTTT
.	.	TRBV12-3/TRBV12-4	TRBJ1-5	CASSLSGNQPQHF	TGTGCCAGCAGTTTGTCGGGGAATCAGCCCCAGCATTTT
TRBD2	.	TRBV7-9	TRBJ2-7	CASPRAELADTYEQYF	TGTGCCAGCCCCCGCGCCGAACTAGCGGACACATACGAGCAGTACTTC
.	.	TRBV12-3/TRBV12-4	TRBJ1-5	CASSPSVGPQHF	TGTGCCAGCAGCCCATCCGTCGGCCCCCAGCATTTT
TRBD2	.	TRBV7-9	TRBJ2-3	CASSHGLAGGPLYF	TGTGCCAGCAGCCATGGACTAGCGGGAGGGCCGCTCTATTTT
TRBD1	.	TRBV9	TRBJ2-7	CASSVAPTGTGSYEQYF	TGTGCCAGCAGCGTAGCCCCCACCGGGACAGGTTCCTACGAGCAGTACTTC
.	few	TRBV2	TRBJ2-4	CASSVSEKNIQYF	TGTGCCAGCAGTGTATCGGAGAAAAACATTCAGTACTTC
.	.	TRBV9	TRBJ1-1	CASSVGMNTEAFF	TGTGCCAGCAGCGTAGGAATGAACACTGAAGCTTTCTTT
TRBD1	.	TRBV27	TRBJ1-1	CASSSILGQEGITFF	TGTGCCAGCAGTTCAATATTAGGACAGGAGGGGATAACTTTCTTT
TRBD2	.	TRBV3-1/TRBV3-2	TRBJ2-7	CASSHGEGEQYF	TGTGCCAGCAGCCACGGGGAGGGCGAGCAGTACTTC
.	once	TRBV5-6	TRBJ1-2	CASSPEEGFYGYTF	TGTGCCAGCAGCCCGGAGGAGGGGTTCTATGGCTACACCTTC
TRBD1	.	TRBV7-9	TRBJ1-6	CASSPGTANSPLHF	TGTGCCAGCAGCCCTGGGACAGCTAATTCACCCCTCCACTTT
.	.	TRBV5-1	TRBJ1-1	CASSSGTPSTEAFF	TGCGCCAGCAGCTCCGGGACGCCGTCCACTGAAGCTTTCTTT
.	.	TRBV19	TRBJ2-1	CASSAREAAYNEQFF	TGTGCCAGTAGTGCCCGTGAGGCGGCCTACAATGAGCAGTTCTTC
.	.	TRBV12-5	TRBJ2-1	CASGLSLSQVPNEQFF	TGTGCTAGTGGTTTGTCTCTAAGTCAGGTCCCGAATGAGCAGTTCTTC
.	medium-sized	TRBV21-1	TRBJ1-5	CARPGQGPQHF	TGTGCCAGACCGGGGCAGGGGCCCCAGCATTTT
TRBD2	.	TRBV2	TRBJ2-5	CASESGRGEETQYF	TGTGCCAGCGAAAGCGGGAGAGGAGAGGAGACCCAGTACTTC
TRBD2	.	TRBV5-1	TRBJ2-5	CASSPETSVSKTQYF	TGCGCCAGCAGCCCGGAGACTAGCGTCTCAAAGACCCAGTACTTC
.	.	TRBV10-3	TRBJ2-5	CAITTGIQETQYF	TGTGCCATTACAACAGGGATCCAAGAGACCCAGTACTTC
TRBD1	.	TRBV5-8	TRBJ1-1	CASSAGPIRGAAFF	TGTGCCAGCAGCGCCGGACCCATCAGGGGGGCAGCTTTCTTT
.	.	TRBV5-1	TRBJ2-5	CASSAAGNPTETQYF	TGCGCCAGCAGTGCTGCCGGGAACCCTACGGAGACCCAGTACTTC
.	.	TRBV5-1	TRBJ2-6	CASSLALGSGANVLTF	TGCGCCAGCAGCTTGGCCTTGGGTTCTGGGGCCAACGTCCTGACTTTC
.	.	TRBV30	TRBJ2-6	CASLRSSGANVLTF	TGTGCCTCTTTACGGAGCTCTGGGGCCAACGTCCTGACTTTC
.	few	TRBV6-5	TRBJ1-1	CASSYFGVAAHTEAFF	TGTGCCAGCAGTTACTTTGGCGTAGCGGCCCACACTGAAGCTTTCTTT
TRBD2	.	TRBV2	TRBJ2-5	CASSDTREGETQYF	TGTGCCAGCAGTGATACCCGGGAGGGAGAGACCCAGTACTTC
.	.	TRBV5-1	TRBJ2-3	CASSLGTPTDTQYF	TGCGCCAGCAGCCTCGGGACTCCCACAGATACGCAGTATTTT
TRBD1	.	TRBV19	TRBJ2-1	CASSILGQGGNEQFF	TGTGCCAGTAGTATCCTTGGACAGGGGGGCAATGAGCAGTTCTTC
TRBD2	.	TRBV3-1/TRBV3-2	TRBJ2-2	CASSRRTSGIKDTGELFF	TGTGCCAGCAGCAGACGGACTAGCGGGATTAAGGACACCGGGGAGCTGTTTTTT